This T cell receptor beta chain stems from a study of OX40 agonist ivuxolimab in advanced cancers. This CDR3 comprises 15 residues. Trimming left V 3 bases short and J 0 bases short, with 10 bases between. Germline-derived CDR1 and CDR2 are SGDLS and YYNGEE. Assay: immunoSEQ multiplex PCR; the TCRdb copy retains only in-frame clones and omits some. The data contain around 87,000 clones, roughly 92% of them singletons. This chain connects TRBV9 to TRBJ2-1; D is ambiguous. The sequence was obtained from an adult with an advanced solid tumor such as melanoma, head and neck, liver or kidney cancer. Material: CD4+ or CD8+ T cells sorted from blood, obtained in a trial of the OX40 agonist ivuxolimab. The CDR3 protein is CASSGRTSSYNEQFF. In nucleotides, the CDR3 is TGTGCCAGCAGCGGGCGGACGAGCTCCTACAATGAGCAGTTCTTC.